The 11 T cell receptor beta chains below all came from one sample that was sequenced in a study of sequential checkpoint blockade in melanoma. Treatment indicated: randomized to nivolumab then ipilimumab (arm A) or the reverse (arm B). Assay used: immunoSEQ multiplex PCR; TCRdb lists only in-frame clones, some missing. This repertoire shows 11,000 to 15,000 clones, around 72% found once; its top ten account for around 32%. Sequencing was performed on CD8+ T cells sorted from blood (inferred from file names), taken from a patient given nivolumab and ipilimumab in sequence. These receptors were taken from a human donor with melanoma.

The chain uses TRBV6-1 and TRBJ1-1, with D perhaps matching TRBD1 (5 bases). The germline gives CDR1 MNHNS, CDR2 SASEGT. V shed 2 bases and J shed 1 base, with 11 bases lying between them. The CDR3 runs 15 residues. CDR3 sequence (DNA): TGTGCCAGCAGTGAAATGGGGACTGAGAACACTGAAGCTTTCTTT. It is translated as CASSEMGTENTEAFF.

The chain employs TRBV13 and TRBJ2-1; 10 nucleotides agree with TRBD1. This CDR3 contains 15 residues. Germline CDR1 reads PRHDT; CDR2 reads FYEKMQ (reference sequence). Losses at the gene ends were 5 bases for V and 7 bases for J; bases not matched to a gene: 8. CDR3 in DNA: TGTGCCAGCAGCCTAGACAGGGGGCGATCGAATGAGCAGTTCTTC. Its protein product is CASSLDRGRSNEQFF.

V gene TRBV6-5 combines with J gene TRBJ2-7; a possible D gene is TRBD1 (6 bases). Per germline, CDR1 MNHEY and CDR2 SVGAGI. The CDR3 extends over 13 amino acids. Trimming took off 5 bases at V and 3 bases at J, with 11 bases between the two ends. The CDR3 loop is CASSETGLYEQYF. For the CDR3, the DNA is TGTGCCAGCAGTGAGACAGGACTCTACGAGCAGTACTTC.

The chain recombines TRBV13 with TRBJ1-2; D is uncertain. This CDR3 is built from 14 residues. V was trimmed by 5 bases and J by 6 bases, leaving 16 bases between them. CDR1 and CDR2 (germline): PRHDT, FYEKMQ (reference sequence). The chain's CDR3 is CASSHVAQPDGYTF. CDR3 DNA: TGTGCCAGCAGCCACGTAGCCCAGCCAGATGGCTACACCTTC.

The CDR3: CASSQVLAASYEQYF. In DNA, the CDR3 is TGCGCCAGCAGCCAAGTTTTAGCGGCCTCCTACGAGCAGTACTTC. This sequence joins TRBV4-1 and TRBJ2-7, with D possibly matching TRBD2 (6 bases). The length of the CDR3 is 15 residues. V dropped 1 base and J dropped 0 bases, with 10 bases sitting between them. Looked up from germline, CDR1 is MGHRA and CDR2 is YSYEKL.

The chain uses TRBV15 and TRBJ2-7; 9 positions match TRBD1. V was pared by 5 bases and J by 4 bases, with 9 bases of the junction left unmatched. The CDR3 has 15 amino acids. Germline lookup yields CDR1 LNHNV and CDR2 YYDKDF (reference sequence). For the CDR3, the DNA is TGTGCCACCAGCGCCAAACAGGGGGCAACATACGAGCAGTACTTC. Its protein product is CATSAKQGATYEQYF. Using reference TRBV15 and TRBJ2-7 for the parts outside the CDR3, the full variable domain is DAMVIQNPRYQVTQFGKPVTLSCSQTLNHNVMYWYQQKSSQAPKLLFHYYDKDFNNEADTPDNFQSRRPNTSFCFLDIRSPGLGDTAMYLCATSAKQGATYEQYFGPGTRLTVT.

A few counts support this clone. This chain joins TRBV7-9 and TRBJ2-5; the match to TRBD1 covers 7 bases. J gave up 4 bases and V 5 bases, and 13 bases lay outside the gene matches. The CDR3 has 16 amino acids. The germline V gene has CDR1 SEHNR and CDR2 FQNEAQ (reference sequence). CDR3 protein: CASSPTLATGAETQYF. The CDR3 DNA is TGTGCCAGCAGCCCCACGCTCGCCACAGGGGCAGAGACCCAGTACTTC.

In this sample, this clone turned up once. An end of the junction differs from the germline gene, which may be a read error. V is TRBV19 and J is TRBJ2-7; possibly TRBD2 for D (6 bases). The CDR3 has 13 residues. Germline lookup yields CDR1 LNHDA and CDR2 SQIVND (reference sequence). CDR3 nucleotides: TGCGCCAGTAGTATAGGAGGGCTAGCTGAGCAGTACTTC. Translating gives CASSIGGLAEQYF.

This rearrangement joins TRBV30 to TRBJ1-1; the D gene is possibly TRBD1 (5 bases). CDR1 is GTSNPN and CDR2 is SVGIG in the germline V gene (reference sequence). The CDR3 runs to 12 residues. Trimming shortened V by 3 bases and J by 8 bases, and 13 bases separated the two germline ends. The DNA for the CDR3 is TGTGCCTGGAGGGGGGGTACCGTCGAAGCTTTCTTT. It yields the protein CAWRGGTVEAFF.

The rearrangement uses TRBV7-3 and TRBJ2-3; no clear D gene. The CDR3 contains 14 residues. Per the germline V gene, CDR1 is SGHTA and CDR2 is FQGTGA. The V gene lost 5 bases and the J gene lost 4 bases, with 13 bases spanning the gap. CDR3 sequence (DNA): TGTGCCAGCAGCCCCCTACCTTACGCAGATACGCAGTATTTT. This sequence encodes CASSPLPYADTQYF.

This chain connects TRBV10-3 to TRBJ2-7, with 8 bases fitting TRBD1. The CDR3 sequence is 16 residues long. Per the germline V gene, CDR1 is ENHRY and CDR2 is SYGVKD. With 6 bases clipped from V and 0 bases from J, the junction kept 10 bases outside the gene matches. CDR3 in amino acids: CAISRQGISSSYEQYF. DNA of the CDR3: TGTGCCATCAGCCGACAGGGGATCTCCAGCTCCTACGAGCAGTACTTC.